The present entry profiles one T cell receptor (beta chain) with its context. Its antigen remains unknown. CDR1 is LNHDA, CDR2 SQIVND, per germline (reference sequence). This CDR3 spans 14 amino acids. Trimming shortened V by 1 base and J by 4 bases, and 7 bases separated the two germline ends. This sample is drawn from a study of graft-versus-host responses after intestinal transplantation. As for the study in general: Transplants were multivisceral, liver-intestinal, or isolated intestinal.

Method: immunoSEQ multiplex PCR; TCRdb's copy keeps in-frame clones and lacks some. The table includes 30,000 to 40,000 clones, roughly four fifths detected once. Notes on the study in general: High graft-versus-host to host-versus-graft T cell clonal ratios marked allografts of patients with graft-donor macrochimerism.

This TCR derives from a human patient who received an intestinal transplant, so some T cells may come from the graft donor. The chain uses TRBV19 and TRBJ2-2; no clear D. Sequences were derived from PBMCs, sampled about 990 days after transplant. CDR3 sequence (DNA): TGTGCCAGTAGTATAGGACCTAGCACCGGGGAGCTGTTTTTT. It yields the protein CASSIGPSTGELFF.